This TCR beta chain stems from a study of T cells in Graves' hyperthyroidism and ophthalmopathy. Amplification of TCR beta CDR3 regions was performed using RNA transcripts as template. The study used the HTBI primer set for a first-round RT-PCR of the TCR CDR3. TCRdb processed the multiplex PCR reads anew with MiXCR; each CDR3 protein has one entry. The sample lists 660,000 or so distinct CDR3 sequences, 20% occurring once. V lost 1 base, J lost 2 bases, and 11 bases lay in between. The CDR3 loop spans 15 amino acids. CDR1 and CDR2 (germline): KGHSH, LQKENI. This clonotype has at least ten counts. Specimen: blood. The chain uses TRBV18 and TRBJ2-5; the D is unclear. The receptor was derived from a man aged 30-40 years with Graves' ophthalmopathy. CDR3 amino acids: CASSPLDSRQETQYF. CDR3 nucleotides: TGTGCCAGCTCACCACTCGATAGCAGACAAGAGACCCAGTACTTC. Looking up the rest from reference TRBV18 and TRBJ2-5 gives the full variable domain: NAGVMQNPRHLVRRRGQEARLRCSPMKGHSHVYWYRQLPEEGLKFMVYLQKENIIDESGMPKERFSAEFPKEGPSILRIQQVVRGDSAAYFCASSPLDSRQETQYFGPGTRLLVL.